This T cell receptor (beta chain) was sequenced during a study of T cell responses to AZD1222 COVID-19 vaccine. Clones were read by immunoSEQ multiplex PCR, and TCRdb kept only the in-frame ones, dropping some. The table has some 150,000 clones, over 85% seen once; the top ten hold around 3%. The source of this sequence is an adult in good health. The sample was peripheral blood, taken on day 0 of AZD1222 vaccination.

The CDR3 DNA reads TGTGCCAGCAGCCCGGGTAGTGAGCAGTACTTC. This gives the protein CASSPGSEQYF. The V gene is TRBV3-1 (or the pseudogene TRBV3-2), the J gene TRBJ2-7; D not resolved. Germline-derived CDR1 and CDR2 are LGHDT and YNNKEL (reference sequence). The V and J ends lost 4 bases and 7 bases respectively, with 8 bases between them. The CDR3 consists of 11 residues.